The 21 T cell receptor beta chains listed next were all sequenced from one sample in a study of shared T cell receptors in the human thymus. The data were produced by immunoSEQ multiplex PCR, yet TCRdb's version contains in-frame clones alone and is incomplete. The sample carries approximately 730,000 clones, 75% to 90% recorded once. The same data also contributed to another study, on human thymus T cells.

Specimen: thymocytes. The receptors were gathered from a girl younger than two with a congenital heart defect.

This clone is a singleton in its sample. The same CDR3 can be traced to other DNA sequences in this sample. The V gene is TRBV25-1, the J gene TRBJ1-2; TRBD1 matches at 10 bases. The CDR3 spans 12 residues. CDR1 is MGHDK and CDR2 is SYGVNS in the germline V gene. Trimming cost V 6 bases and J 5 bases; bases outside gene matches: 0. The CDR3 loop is CASRDRGYGYTF. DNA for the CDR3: TGTGCCAGCAGGGACAGGGGGTATGGCTACACCTTC.

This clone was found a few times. The DNA of the CDR3 is TGTGCCAGCAGCTTAGTCAGGGCTTGGCAGAACACTGAAGCTTTCTTT. Protein: CASSLVRAWQNTEAFF. This chain links TRBV11-1 with TRBJ1-1, with D possibly TRBD1 on 5 matching bases. Germline V CDR1 and CDR2: SGHAT, FQDESV (reference sequence). This CDR3 has 16 residues. V was shortened by 1 base and J by 1 base, with 13 bases between the two germline ends.

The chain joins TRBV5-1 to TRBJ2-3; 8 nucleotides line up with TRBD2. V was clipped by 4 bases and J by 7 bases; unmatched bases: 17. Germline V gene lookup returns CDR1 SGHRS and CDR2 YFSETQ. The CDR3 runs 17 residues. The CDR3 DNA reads TGCGCCAGCAGCCTCCCTGGGCGGGGGGCCTTCGTCCATACGCAGTATTTT. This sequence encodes CASSLPGRGAFVHTQYF.

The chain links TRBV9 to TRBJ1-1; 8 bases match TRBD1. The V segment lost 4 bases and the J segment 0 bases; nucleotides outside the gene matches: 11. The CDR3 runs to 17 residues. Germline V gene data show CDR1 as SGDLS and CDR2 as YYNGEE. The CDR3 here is CASSHPRQGFMNTEAFF. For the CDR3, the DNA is TGTGCCAGCAGCCACCCAAGACAGGGGTTCATGAACACTGAAGCTTTCTTT.

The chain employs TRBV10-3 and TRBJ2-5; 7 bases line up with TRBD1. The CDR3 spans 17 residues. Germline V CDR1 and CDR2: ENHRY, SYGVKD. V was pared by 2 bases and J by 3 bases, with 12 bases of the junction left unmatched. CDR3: CAISEEITGTVKETQYF. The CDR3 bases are TGTGCCATCAGTGAGGAGATCACCGGGACAGTAAAAGAGACCCAGTACTTC.

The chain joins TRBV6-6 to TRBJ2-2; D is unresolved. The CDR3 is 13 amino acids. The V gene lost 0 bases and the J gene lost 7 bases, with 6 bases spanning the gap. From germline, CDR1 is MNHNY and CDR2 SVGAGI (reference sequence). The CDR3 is CASSYSGSGELFF. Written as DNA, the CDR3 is TGTGCCAGCAGTTACTCGGGCAGCGGGGAGCTGTTTTTT.

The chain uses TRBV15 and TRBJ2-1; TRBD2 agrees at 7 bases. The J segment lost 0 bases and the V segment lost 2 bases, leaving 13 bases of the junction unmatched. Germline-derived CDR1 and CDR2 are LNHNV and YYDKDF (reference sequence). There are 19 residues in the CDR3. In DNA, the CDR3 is TGTGCCACCAGCAGACCCTTACCCCTTGGCGGGGGCTCCTACAATGAGCAGTTCTTC. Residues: CATSRPLPLGGGSYNEQFF.

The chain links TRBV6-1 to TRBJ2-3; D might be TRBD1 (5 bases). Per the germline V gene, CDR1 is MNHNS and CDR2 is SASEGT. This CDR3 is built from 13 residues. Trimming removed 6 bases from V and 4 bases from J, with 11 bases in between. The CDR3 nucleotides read TGTGCCAGCAGAAGACAGTTTCCAGATACGCAGTATTTT. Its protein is CASRRQFPDTQYF.

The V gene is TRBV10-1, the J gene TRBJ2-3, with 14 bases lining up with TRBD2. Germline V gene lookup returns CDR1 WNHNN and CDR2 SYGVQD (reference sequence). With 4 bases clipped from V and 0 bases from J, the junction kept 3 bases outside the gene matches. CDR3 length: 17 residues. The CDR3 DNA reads TGCGCCAGCAGTGCCGGGACTAGCGGGGGTAGCACAGATACGCAGTATTTT. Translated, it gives CASSAGTSGGSTDTQYF.

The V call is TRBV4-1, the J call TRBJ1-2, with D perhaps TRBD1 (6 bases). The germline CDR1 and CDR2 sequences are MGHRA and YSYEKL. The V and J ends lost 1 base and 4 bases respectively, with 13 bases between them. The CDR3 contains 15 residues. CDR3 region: CASSQGSDRRYGYTF. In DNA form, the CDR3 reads TGCGCCAGCAGCCAAGGAAGTGACAGGCGCTATGGCTACACCTTC.

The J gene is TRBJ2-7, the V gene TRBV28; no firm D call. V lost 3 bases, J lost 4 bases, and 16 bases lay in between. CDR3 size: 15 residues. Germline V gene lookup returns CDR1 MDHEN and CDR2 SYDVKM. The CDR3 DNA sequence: TGTGCCAGCAGTTTCCCTACCGGGTCCCATTACGAGCAGTACTTC. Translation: CASSFPTGSHYEQYF.

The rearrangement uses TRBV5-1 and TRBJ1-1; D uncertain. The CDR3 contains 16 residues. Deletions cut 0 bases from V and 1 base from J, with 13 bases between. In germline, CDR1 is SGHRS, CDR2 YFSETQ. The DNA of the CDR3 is TGCGCCAGCAGCTTGGCTGTGGAGCCGGGGAACACTGAAGCTTTCTTT. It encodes CASSLAVEPGNTEAFF.

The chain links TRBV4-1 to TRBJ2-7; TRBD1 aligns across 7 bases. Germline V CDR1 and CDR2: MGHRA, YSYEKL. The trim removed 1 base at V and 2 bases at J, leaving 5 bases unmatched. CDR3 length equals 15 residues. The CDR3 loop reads CASSQGQGKTYEQYF. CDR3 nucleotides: TGCGCCAGCAGCCAAGGACAGGGTAAGACCTACGAGCAGTACTTC.

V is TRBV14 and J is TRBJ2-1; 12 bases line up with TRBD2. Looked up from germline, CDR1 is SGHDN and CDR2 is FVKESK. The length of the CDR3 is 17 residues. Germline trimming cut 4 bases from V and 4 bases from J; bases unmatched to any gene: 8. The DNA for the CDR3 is TGTGCCAGCAGCCGAGATTCTAGCGGGGGGGCTTACAATGAGCAGTTCTTC. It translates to CASSRDSSGGAYNEQFF.

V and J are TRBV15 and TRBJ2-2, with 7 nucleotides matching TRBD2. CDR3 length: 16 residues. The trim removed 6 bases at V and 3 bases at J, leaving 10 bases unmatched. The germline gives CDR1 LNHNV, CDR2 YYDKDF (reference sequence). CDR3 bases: TGTGCCACCAGAAACACGAGCGGGGCCCACACCGGGGAGCTGTTTTTT. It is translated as CATRNTSGAHTGELFF.

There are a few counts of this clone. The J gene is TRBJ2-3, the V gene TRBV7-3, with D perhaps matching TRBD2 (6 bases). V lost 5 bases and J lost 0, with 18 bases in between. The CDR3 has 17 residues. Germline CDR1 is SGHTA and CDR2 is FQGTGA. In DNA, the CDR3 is TGTGCCAGCAGCCCCGGGGGAGAAGTAACTAGCACAGATACGCAGTATTTT. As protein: CASSPGGEVTSTDTQYF.

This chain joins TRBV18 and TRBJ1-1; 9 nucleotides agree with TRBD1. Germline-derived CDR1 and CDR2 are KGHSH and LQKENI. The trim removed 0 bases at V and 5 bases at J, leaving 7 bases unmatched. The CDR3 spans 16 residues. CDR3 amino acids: CASSPPDRGRRTEAFF. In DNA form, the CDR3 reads TGTGCCAGCTCACCACCCGACAGGGGGAGGAGGACTGAAGCTTTCTTT. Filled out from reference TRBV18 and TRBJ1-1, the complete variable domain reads NAGVMQNPRHLVRRRGQEARLRCSPMKGHSHVYWYRQLPEEGLKFMVYLQKENIIDESGMPKERFSAEFPKEGPSILRIQQVVRGDSAAYFCASSPPDRGRRTEAFFGQGTRLTVV.

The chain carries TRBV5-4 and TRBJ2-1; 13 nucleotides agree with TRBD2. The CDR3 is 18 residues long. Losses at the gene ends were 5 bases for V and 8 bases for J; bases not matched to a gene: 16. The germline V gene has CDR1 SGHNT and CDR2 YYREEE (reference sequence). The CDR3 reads CASSKTSGGHVFGDEQFF. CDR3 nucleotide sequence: TGTGCCAGCAGTAAGACTAGCGGGGGGCATGTATTCGGCGATGAGCAGTTCTTC.

CDR3 region: CASSQHPPVGGVGYTF. CDR3 DNA sequence: TGCGCCAGCAGCCAACACCCCCCGGTGGGGGGGGTTGGCTACACCTTC. The gene calls are TRBV4-1 and TRBJ1-2; D perhaps matches TRBD1 (5 bases). The germline gives CDR1 MGHRA, CDR2 YSYEKL. There are 16 residues in the CDR3. V was cut by 2 bases and J by 7 bases, with 20 bases left in between.

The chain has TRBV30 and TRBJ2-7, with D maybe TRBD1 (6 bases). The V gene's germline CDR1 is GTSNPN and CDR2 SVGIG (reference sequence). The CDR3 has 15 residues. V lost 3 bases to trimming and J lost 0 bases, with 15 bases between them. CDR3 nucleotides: TGTGCCTGGAGGACCAGGGGAGATAGCTCCTACGAGCAGTACTTC. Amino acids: CAWRTRGDSSYEQYF. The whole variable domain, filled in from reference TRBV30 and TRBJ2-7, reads SQTIHQWPATLVQPVGSPLSLECTVEGTSNPNLYWYRQAAGRGLQLLFYSVGIGQISSEVPQNLSASRPQDRQFILSSKKLLLSDSGFYLCAWRTRGDSSYEQYFGPGTRLTVT.

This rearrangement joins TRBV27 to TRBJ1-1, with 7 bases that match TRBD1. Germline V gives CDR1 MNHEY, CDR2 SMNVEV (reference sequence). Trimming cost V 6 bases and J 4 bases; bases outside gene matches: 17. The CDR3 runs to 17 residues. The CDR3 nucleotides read TGTGCCAGCAGCCCCTCGGGACAGCTCATTGCCGCCACTGAAGCTTTCTTT. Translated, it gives CASSPSGQLIAATEAFF.